This TCR beta chain was identified during a study of T cells after yellow fever vaccination. TCRdb re-called the 5' RACE reads through MiXCR, storing one row per CDR3 protein. There are some 600,000 distinct CDR3 sequences in the sample; about 12% occur only once, and 14% to 15% lies in the top ten. In germline, CDR1 is KGHDR, CDR2 SFDVKD. Between the trimmed V and J ends, which lost 4 bases and 1 base, there was a span of 12 bases. The CDR3 contains 15 residues. This clonotype originated in a young man who received the YFV17D yellow fever vaccine. V gene TRBV24-1 combines with J gene TRBJ2-5; D uncertain. The sequencing used PBMCs, collected on the day of the yellow fever booster vaccination. The CDR3 region has the DNA TGTGCCACCAGTGACCCCTCAGGTAGCCAAGAGACCCAGTACTTC. It is translated as CATSDPSGSQETQYF.